The 24 T cell receptor beta chains below were found in one sample sequenced in a study of cytomegalovirus exposure and HLA in healthy donors. The PCR contained 60 Vbeta and 13 Jbeta primers. Data came from immunoSEQ multiplex PCR; TCRdb stores just in-frame clones and leaves some out. The sample spans tens of thousands of clones; the ten largest clones claim 0.58%. What was sequenced was PBMCs. The receptors were gathered from a man in his fifties in good health and CMV-seronegative.

This chain uses TRBV11-2 with TRBJ2-2, with 9 bases matching TRBD1. Looked up from germline, CDR1 is SGHAT and CDR2 is FQNNGV. Trimming removed 3 bases from V and 6 bases from J; junction bases left unmatched: 2. The CDR3 has 14 amino acids. The CDR3 here is CASSFGQGPGELFF. CDR3 bases: TGTGCCAGCAGCTTTGGACAGGGGCCCGGGGAGCTGTTTTTT.

V is TRBV6-5 and J is TRBJ2-3; D possibly corresponds to TRBD1 (5 bases). Germline assignment: CDR1 MNHEY and CDR2 SVGAGI. The CDR3 consists of 15 residues. Deletions cut 2 bases from V and 0 bases from J, with 9 bases between. The CDR3 loop reads CASSYGAESTDTQYF. The DNA of the CDR3 is TGTGCCAGCAGTTACGGGGCGGAAAGCACAGATACGCAGTATTTT.

The V gene is TRBV5-1, the J gene TRBJ2-7; D is ambiguous. CDR1 is SGHRS, CDR2 YFSETQ, per germline. With 0 bases removed from V and 3 bases from J, the gap between germline ends came to 7 bases. CDR3 length equals 13 residues. CDR3 region: CASSLGLYYEQYF. DNA of the CDR3: TGCGCCAGCAGCTTGGGACTGTACTACGAGCAGTACTTC.

V gene TRBV10-2 combines with J gene TRBJ2-7, with 14 bases matching TRBD2. The CDR3 runs 16 residues. Germline CDR1 reads WSHSY; CDR2 reads SAAADI. Germline trimming cut 8 bases from V and 0 bases from J; bases unmatched to any gene: 6. CDR3 coding DNA: TGCGCCAGCTGGGGACTAGCGGGGGAAAGCTCCTACGAGCAGTACTTC. Translation: CASWGLAGESSYEQYF.

The chain is built from TRBV11-2 and TRBJ2-2, with TRBD2 identical over 8 bases. V lost 1 base to trimming and J lost 5 bases; unmatched junction nucleotides: 6. This CDR3 comprises 16 residues. CDR1 and CDR2 (germline): SGHAT, FQNNGV. The CDR3 region is CASSLGLAGRTGELFF. Written as DNA, the CDR3 is TGTGCCAGCAGCTTAGGGCTAGCGGGCAGGACCGGGGAGCTGTTTTTT.

The chain links TRBV10-3 to TRBJ2-1; maybe TRBD1 (6 bases). This CDR3 has 17 amino acids. V was clipped by 4 bases and J by 5 bases, with 21 bases between them. Per germline, CDR1 ENHRY and CDR2 SYGVKD. The CDR3 protein is CAISGGQGTFQNNEQFF. CDR3 coding DNA: TGTGCCATCAGTGGAGGCCAGGGGACGTTTCAGAACAATGAGCAGTTCTTC.

The chain recombines TRBV28 with TRBJ2-1, with 10 positions matching TRBD2. The germline gives CDR1 MDHEN, CDR2 SYDVKM. V trimming: 3 bases; J trimming: 8 bases; junction bases outside the gene matches: 10. This CDR3 is 16 amino acids long. CDR3 amino acids: CASSFPTSGENHEQFF. The DNA of the CDR3 is TGTGCCAGCAGTTTCCCTACTAGCGGGGAGAACCATGAGCAGTTCTTC.

The rearrangement links TRBV27 to TRBJ2-7; D gene uncertain. CDR1 and CDR2 (germline): MNHEY, SMNVEV (reference sequence). V dropped 0 bases and J dropped 0 bases, with 12 bases sitting between them. This CDR3 is built from 16 residues. CDR3 bases: TGTGCCAGCAGTTTATCGGCAACCCAAATCTCCTACGAGCAGTACTTC. Its translation: CASSLSATQISYEQYF.

The chain is built from TRBV6-1 and TRBJ2-2; the D gene is possibly TRBD1 (6 bases). V was shortened by 1 base and J by 9 bases, with 18 bases between the two germline ends. This CDR3 has 16 residues. The V gene's germline CDR1 is MNHNS and CDR2 SASEGT. CDR3 nucleotides: TGTGCCAGCAGTGAAGTTGCAGGGGTCTGGGGCTGGGAGCTGTTTTTT. The encoded protein is CASSEVAGVWGWELFF.

The V gene is TRBV2, the J gene TRBJ1-2; D not resolved. Looked up from germline, CDR1 is SNHLY and CDR2 is FYNNEI. The CDR3 has 14 residues. Trimming stripped 2 bases from V and 2 bases from J, with 9 bases between. The CDR3 loop is CASSESSGNYGYTF. The CDR3 region has the DNA TGTGCCAGCAGTGAAAGTTCGGGGAACTATGGCTACACCTTC.

The chain is built from TRBV7-2 and TRBJ2-7, with 7 nucleotides matching TRBD1. Per the germline V gene, CDR1 is SGHTA and CDR2 is FQGNSA. The CDR3 contains 14 residues. The trim removed 5 bases at V and 2 bases at J, leaving 6 bases unmatched. The CDR3 loop is CASSLDRRTYEQYF. Written as DNA, the CDR3 is TGTGCCAGCAGCCTGGACAGGCGGACCTACGAGCAGTACTTC.

The V and J genes are TRBV25-1 and TRBJ1-5; D is perhaps TRBD1 (5 bases). Trimming removed 2 bases at V and 2 bases at J, with 7 bases between. Per the germline V gene, CDR1 is MGHDK and CDR2 is SYGVNS. This CDR3 contains 14 residues. CDR3 amino acids: CASSESRGNQPQHF. CDR3 DNA sequence: TGTGCCAGCAGTGAAAGCAGGGGCAATCAGCCCCAGCATTTT.

V is TRBV5-1 and J is TRBJ1-3; maybe TRBD1 (6 bases). This CDR3 region has 16 residues. V lost 1 base and J 0 bases, leaving 11 bases between the germline ends. Germline V gene sequence: CDR1 SGHRS, CDR2 YFSETQ. As DNA, the CDR3 is TGCGCCAGCAGCTTGCTAGGGGGATCCTCTGGAAACACCATATATTTT. Protein: CASSLLGGSSGNTIYF.

The V and J genes are TRBV10-1 and TRBJ2-5, with D maybe TRBD2 (6 bases). V dropped 3 bases and J dropped 2 bases, with 10 bases sitting between them. Germline V lookup: CDR1 WNHNN, CDR2 SYGVQD (reference sequence). This CDR3 region has 14 residues. The CDR3 bases are TGCGCCAGCAGTGAAGCCGGGGGTCAAGAGACCCAGTACTTC. Translated: CASSEAGGQETQYF.

This chain links TRBV6-6 with TRBJ2-7; TRBD2 is a possible D gene (5 bases). The germline V gene has CDR1 MNHNY and CDR2 SVGAGI (reference sequence). Trimming pared 2 bases from V and 3 bases from J, leaving 8 bases between. This CDR3 spans 13 amino acids. CDR3 residues: CASSYRGVYEQYF. The CDR3 DNA is TGTGCCAGCAGTTACCGGGGAGTCTACGAGCAGTACTTC.

The J gene is TRBJ1-2, the V gene TRBV5-1; 9 bases map to TRBD1. Per the germline V gene, CDR1 is SGHRS and CDR2 is YFSETQ. V was pared by 3 bases and J by 6 bases, with 3 bases of the junction left unmatched. The CDR3 contains 13 residues. The CDR3 loop is CASSSDRGDGYTF. The CDR3 region has the DNA TGCGCCAGCAGCTCGGACAGGGGTGATGGCTACACCTTC. The whole variable domain, remainder taken from reference TRBV5-1 and TRBJ1-2, is KAGVTQTPRYLIKTRGQQVTLSCSPISGHRSVSWYQQTPGQGLQFLFEYFSETQRNKGNFPGRFSGRQFSNSRSEMNVSTLELGDSALYLCASSSDRGDGYTFGSGTRLTVV.

V usage is TRBV2 and J usage is TRBJ1-3; possible D gene TRBD1, 5 bases. Trimming took off 2 bases at V and 4 bases at J, with 9 bases between the two ends. Germline assignment: CDR1 SNHLY and CDR2 FYNNEI. The CDR3 spans 14 residues. CDR3 residues: CASSEPRAGNTIYF. For the CDR3, the DNA is TGTGCCAGCAGTGAACCCAGGGCCGGAAACACCATATATTTT. Full variable domain (rest looked up from reference TRBV2 and TRBJ1-3): EPEVTQTPSHQVTQMGQEVILRCVPISNHLYFYWYRQILGQKVEFLVSFYNNEISEKSEIFDDQFSVERPDGSNFTLKIRSTKLEDSAMYFCASSEPRAGNTIYFGEGSWLTVV.

This chain uses TRBV12-5 with TRBJ1-3, with 7 bases aligning to TRBD1. V lost 2 bases, J lost 4 bases, and 8 bases stayed unmatched. Looked up from germline, CDR1 is LGHNT and CDR2 is FRNRAP. This CDR3 is built from 16 residues. The CDR3 nucleotides read TGTGCTAGTGGTTTGTCCCCCCCAGGGGGAGGAAACACCATATATTTT. Translating it yields CASGLSPPGGGNTIYF.

J is TRBJ2-6 and V is TRBV18, with 7 bases aligning to TRBD1. CDR3 length: 16 amino acids. The germline gives CDR1 KGHSH, CDR2 LQKENI. With V trimmed by 1 base and J by 4 bases, 4 bases remained unmatched. The CDR3 DNA reads TGTGCCAGCTCACCACAGACAGGGAGCGGGGCCAACGTCCTGACTTTC. It codes for CASSPQTGSGANVLTF.

V and J are TRBV25-1 and TRBJ1-5; TRBD1 matches at 8 bases. The germline CDR1 and CDR2 sequences are MGHDK and SYGVNS. The CDR3 runs 15 residues. Unmatched junction bases numbered 5, after V lost 2 bases and J lost 5 bases. For the CDR3, the DNA is TGTGCCAGCAGTGAAGGGACAGGCGTTCATCAGCCCCAGCATTTT. Translating it yields CASSEGTGVHQPQHF.

The chain is built from TRBV4-2 and TRBJ2-6; D perhaps matches TRBD1 (6 bases). Trimming cost V 4 bases and J 0 bases, with 10 bases left between them. The CDR3 spans 16 residues. The germline V gene encodes CDR1 LGHNA and CDR2 YNFKEQ. CDR3 DNA sequence: TGTGCCAGCAGCCCATCAGGGGTCTCTGGGGCCAACGTCCTGACTTTC. This sequence encodes CASSPSGVSGANVLTF.

The chain has TRBV28 and TRBJ2-7, with 8 bases matching TRBD1. V lost 8 bases and J lost 1; bases outside the gene matches: 4. This CDR3 is built from 13 residues. Germline V gene data show CDR1 as MDHEN and CDR2 as SYDVKM. The CDR3 sequence is CASGRTGSYEQYF. DNA for the CDR3: TGTGCCAGCGGCCGGACAGGGTCCTACGAGCAGTACTTC. The full variable domain, in which reference TRBV28 and TRBJ2-7 provide the parts outside the CDR3, is DVKVTQSSRYLVKRTGEKVFLECVQDMDHENMFWYRQDPGLGLRLIYFSYDVKMKEKGDIPEGYSVSREKKERFSLILESASTNQTSMYLCASGRTGSYEQYFGPGTRLTVT.

This CDR3 reads CSAKDSHFYGYTF. The CDR3 DNA is TGCAGCGCCAAGGACAGTCACTTCTATGGCTACACCTTC. The chain links TRBV29-1 to TRBJ1-2, with D perhaps matching TRBD1 (6 bases). CDR1 is SQVTM, CDR2 ANQGSEA, per germline. The V end lost 7 bases, the J end lost 4 bases, and 16 bases lay between the germline ends. CDR3 length: 13 residues.

This chain connects TRBV29-1 to TRBJ2-3, with 10 positions matching TRBD2. This CDR3 comprises 13 residues. Germline-derived CDR1 and CDR2 are SQVTM and ANQGSEA. Unmatched junction bases numbered 8, after V lost 8 bases and J lost 6 bases. DNA of the CDR3: TGCAGCTCTAGCGGGGGTACAACGGATACGCAGTATTTT. Its protein is CSSSGGTTDTQYF.